The clone carrying this TCR beta chain has only one observation. As yet, its antigen is unknown. Once obtained from cultured CD4+ T cells, the DNA was sequenced using the Oncomine TCR Beta short-read assay. TCRdb used MiXCR to reprocess the PCR reads, holding one entry per CDR3 protein. The data show some 15,000 distinct CDR3 sequences, with approximately 57% seen just once and about 9.4% held by the top ten. CDR3 length: 13 residues. V lost 7 bases to trimming and J lost 7 bases, with 17 bases between them. Germline V lookup: CDR1 DFQATT, CDR2 SNEGSKA (reference sequence). Noted treatment: approximately nine-day PBMC culture with coronavirus spike peptide pools or control peptides (ViraFEST assay). It was with 10 IU/ml IL-2 and 8 to 10 ug/ml peptide pools that roughly 2.2 million PBMCs per well were cultured. These data belong to a study of vaccination and CD4 T cells after COVID-19. Study-level information: Overlapping spike pools from SARS-CoV-2 and HCoV-NL63, HCoV-OC43 and HCoV-229E served as culture stimuli.

Study-level results: Convalescent patients' clones that were vaccine-specific were spike mono-reactive in 304 of 307 cases.

The source material was CD4+ T cells from blood, cultured in vitro. This receptor was identified in a human donor who had recovered from COVID-19. The chain couples TRBV20-1 to TRBJ2-1; no definite D call. Written as DNA, the CDR3 is TGCAGTGTGGCAGGTCGTCTCTGGAATGAGCAGTTCTTC. Protein product: CSVAGRLWNEQFF.